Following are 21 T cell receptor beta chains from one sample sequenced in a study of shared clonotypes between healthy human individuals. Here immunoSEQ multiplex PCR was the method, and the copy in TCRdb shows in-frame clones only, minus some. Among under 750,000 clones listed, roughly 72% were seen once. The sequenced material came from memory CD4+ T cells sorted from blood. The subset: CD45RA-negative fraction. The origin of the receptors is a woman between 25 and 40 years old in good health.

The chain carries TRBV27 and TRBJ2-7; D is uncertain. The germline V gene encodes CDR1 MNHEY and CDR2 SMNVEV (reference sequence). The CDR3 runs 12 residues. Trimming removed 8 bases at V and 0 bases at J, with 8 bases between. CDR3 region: CASHSSSYEQYF. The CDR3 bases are TGTGCCAGCCACTCAAGCTCCTACGAGCAGTACTTC.

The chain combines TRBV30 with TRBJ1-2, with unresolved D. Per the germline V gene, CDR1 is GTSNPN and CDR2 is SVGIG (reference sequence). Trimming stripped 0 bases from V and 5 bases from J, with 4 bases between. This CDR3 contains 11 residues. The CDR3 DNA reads TGTGCCTGGAGTGTAGCTTATGGCTACACCTTC. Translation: CAWSVAYGYTF.

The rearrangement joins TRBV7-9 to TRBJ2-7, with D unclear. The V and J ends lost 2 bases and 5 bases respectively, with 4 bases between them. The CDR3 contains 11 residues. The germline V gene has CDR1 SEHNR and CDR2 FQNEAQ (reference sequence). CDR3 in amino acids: CASSLFHEQYF. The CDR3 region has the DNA TGTGCCAGCAGCTTATTTCACGAGCAGTACTTC.

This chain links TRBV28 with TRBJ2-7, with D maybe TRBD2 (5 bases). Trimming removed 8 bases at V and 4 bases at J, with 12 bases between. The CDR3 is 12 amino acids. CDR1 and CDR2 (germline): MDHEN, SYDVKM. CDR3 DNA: TGTGCCAGCTTGAGGGAACCATACGAGCAGTACTTC. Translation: CASLREPYEQYF.

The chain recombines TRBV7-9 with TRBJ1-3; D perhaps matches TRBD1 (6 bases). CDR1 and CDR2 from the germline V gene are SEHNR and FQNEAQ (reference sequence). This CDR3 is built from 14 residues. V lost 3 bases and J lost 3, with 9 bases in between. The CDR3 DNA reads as TGTGCCAGCAGCTTCACAGGGTTTGGAAACACCATATATTTT. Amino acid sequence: CASSFTGFGNTIYF.

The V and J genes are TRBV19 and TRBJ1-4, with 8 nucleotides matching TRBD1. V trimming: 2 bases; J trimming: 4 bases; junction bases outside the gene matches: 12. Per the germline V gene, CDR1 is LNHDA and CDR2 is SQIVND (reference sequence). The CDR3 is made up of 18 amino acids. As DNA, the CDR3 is TGTGCCAGTAGTATACGTGGGCGACGGACAGGGAGTAATGAAAAACTGTTTTTT. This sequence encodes CASSIRGRRTGSNEKLFF.

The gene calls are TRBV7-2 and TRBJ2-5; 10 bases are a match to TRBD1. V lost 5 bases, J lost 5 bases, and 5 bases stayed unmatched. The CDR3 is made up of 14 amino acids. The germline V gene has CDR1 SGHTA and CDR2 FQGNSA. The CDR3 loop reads CASSPDRGQETQYF. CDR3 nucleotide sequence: TGTGCCAGCAGCCCCGACAGGGGGCAGGAGACCCAGTACTTC.

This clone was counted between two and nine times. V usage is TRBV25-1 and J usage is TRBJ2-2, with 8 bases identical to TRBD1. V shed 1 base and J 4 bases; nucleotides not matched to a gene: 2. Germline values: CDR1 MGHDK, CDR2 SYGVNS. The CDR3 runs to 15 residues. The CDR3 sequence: CASSESRGPTGELFF. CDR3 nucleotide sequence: TGTGCCAGCAGTGAATCCAGGGGGCCCACCGGGGAGCTGTTTTTT.

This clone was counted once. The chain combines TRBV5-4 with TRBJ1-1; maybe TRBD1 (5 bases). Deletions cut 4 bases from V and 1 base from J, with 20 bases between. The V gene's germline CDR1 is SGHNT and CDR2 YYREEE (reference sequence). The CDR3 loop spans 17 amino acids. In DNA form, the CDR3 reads TGTGCCAGCAGCCCCGAAGTGGCGGGGGGAAGGAACACTGAAGCTTTCTTT. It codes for CASSPEVAGGRNTEAFF.

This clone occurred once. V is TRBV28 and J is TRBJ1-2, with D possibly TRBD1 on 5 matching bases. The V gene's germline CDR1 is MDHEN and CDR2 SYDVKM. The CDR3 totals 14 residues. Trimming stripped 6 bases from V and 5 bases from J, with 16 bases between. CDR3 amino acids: CASSSGGMGYGYTF. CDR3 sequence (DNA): TGTGCCAGCAGCTCGGGGGGAATGGGGTATGGCTACACCTTC.

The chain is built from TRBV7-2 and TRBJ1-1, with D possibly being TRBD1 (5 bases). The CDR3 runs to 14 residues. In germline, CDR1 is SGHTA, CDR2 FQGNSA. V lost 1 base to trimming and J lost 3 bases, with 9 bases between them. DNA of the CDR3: TGTGCCAGCAGCTTAGATGGGACCTACACTGAAGCTTTCTTT. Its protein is CASSLDGTYTEAFF.

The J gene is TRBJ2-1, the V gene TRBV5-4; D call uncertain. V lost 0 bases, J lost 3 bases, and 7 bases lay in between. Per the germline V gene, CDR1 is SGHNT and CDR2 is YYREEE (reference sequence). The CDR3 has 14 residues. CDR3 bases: TGTGCCAGCAGCTTGGACCGGAACTACAATGAGCAGTTCTTC. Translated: CASSLDRNYNEQFF. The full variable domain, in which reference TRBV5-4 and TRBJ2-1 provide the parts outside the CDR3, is ETGVTQSPTHLIKTRGQQVTLRCSSQSGHNTVSWYQQALGQGPQFIFQYYREEENGRGNFPPRFSGLQFPNYSSELNVNALELDDSALYLCASSLDRNYNEQFFGPGTRLTVL.

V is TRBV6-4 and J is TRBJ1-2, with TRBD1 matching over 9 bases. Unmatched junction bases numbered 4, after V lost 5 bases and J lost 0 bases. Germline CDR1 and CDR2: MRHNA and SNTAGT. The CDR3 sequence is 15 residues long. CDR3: CASSRDREANYGYTF. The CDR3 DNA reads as TGTGCCAGCAGTCGGGACAGGGAAGCTAACTATGGCTACACCTTC.

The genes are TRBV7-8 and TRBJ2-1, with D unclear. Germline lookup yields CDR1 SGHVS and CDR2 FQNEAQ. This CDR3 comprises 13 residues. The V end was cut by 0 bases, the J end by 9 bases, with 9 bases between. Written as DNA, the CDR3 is TGTGCCAGCAGCTTAGCCCGTTGGGGTGAGCAGTTCTTC. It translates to CASSLARWGEQFF.

The CDR3 region has the DNA TGTGCCAGTACCCTTGGGACAGGCCATAACTATGGCTACACCTTC. It is translated as CASTLGTGHNYGYTF. The chain couples TRBV19 to TRBJ1-2, with TRBD1 matching 8 bases. The CDR3 contains 15 residues. Unmatched junction bases numbered 8, after V lost 7 bases and J lost 1 base. The V gene's germline CDR1 is LNHDA and CDR2 SQIVND (reference sequence). The complete variable domain, with remaining parts taken from reference TRBV19 and TRBJ1-2, reads DGGITQSPKYLFRKEGQNVTLSCEQNLNHDAMYWYRQDPGQGLRLIYYSQIVNDFQKGDIAEGYSVSREKKESFPLTVTSAQKNPTAFYLCASTLGTGHNYGYTFGSGTRLTVV.

CDR3: CASSPLPDSGNTIYF. The CDR3 DNA sequence: TGTGCCAGCAGTCCCCTCCCCGACTCTGGAAACACCATATATTTT. V usage is TRBV6-1 and J usage is TRBJ1-3; no clear D gene. The CDR3 is 15 amino acids. Germline-derived CDR1 and CDR2 are MNHNS and SASEGT. The germline V and J ends were trimmed by 5 bases and 0 bases, with 11 bases remaining between them.

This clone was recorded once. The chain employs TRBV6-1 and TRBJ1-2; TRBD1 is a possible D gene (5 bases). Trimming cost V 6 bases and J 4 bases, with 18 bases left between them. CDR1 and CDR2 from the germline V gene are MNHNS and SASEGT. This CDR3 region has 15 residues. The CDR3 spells CASSVGGAVSYGYTF. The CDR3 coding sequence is TGTGCCAGCAGCGTGGGCGGGGCAGTTAGCTATGGCTACACCTTC.

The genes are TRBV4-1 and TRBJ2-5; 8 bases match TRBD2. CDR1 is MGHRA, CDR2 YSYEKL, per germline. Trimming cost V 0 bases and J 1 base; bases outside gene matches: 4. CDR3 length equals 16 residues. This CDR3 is CASSQEQTSGQETQYF. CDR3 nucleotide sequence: TGCGCCAGCAGCCAAGAACAAACTAGCGGCCAAGAGACCCAGTACTTC.

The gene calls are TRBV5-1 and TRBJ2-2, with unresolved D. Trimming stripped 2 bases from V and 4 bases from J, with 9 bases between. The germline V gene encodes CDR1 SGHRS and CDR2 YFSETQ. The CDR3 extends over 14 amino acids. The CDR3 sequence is CASSLTTFTGELFF. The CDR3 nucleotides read TGCGCCAGCAGCTTAACGACTTTCACCGGGGAGCTGTTTTTT.

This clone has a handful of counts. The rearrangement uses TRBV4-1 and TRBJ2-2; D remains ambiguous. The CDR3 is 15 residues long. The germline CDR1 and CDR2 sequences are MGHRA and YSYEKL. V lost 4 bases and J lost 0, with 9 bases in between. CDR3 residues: CASSRGEANTGELFF. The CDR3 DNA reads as TGCGCCAGCAGCCGCGGAGAAGCGAACACCGGGGAGCTGTTTTTT.

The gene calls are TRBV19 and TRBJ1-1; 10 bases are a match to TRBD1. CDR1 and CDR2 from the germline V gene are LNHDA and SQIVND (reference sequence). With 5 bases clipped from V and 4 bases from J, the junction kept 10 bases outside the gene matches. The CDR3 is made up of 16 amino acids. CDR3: CASSSRTGGRGTEAFF. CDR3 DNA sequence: TGTGCCAGTAGTTCTCGGACAGGGGGTAGGGGCACTGAAGCTTTCTTT.